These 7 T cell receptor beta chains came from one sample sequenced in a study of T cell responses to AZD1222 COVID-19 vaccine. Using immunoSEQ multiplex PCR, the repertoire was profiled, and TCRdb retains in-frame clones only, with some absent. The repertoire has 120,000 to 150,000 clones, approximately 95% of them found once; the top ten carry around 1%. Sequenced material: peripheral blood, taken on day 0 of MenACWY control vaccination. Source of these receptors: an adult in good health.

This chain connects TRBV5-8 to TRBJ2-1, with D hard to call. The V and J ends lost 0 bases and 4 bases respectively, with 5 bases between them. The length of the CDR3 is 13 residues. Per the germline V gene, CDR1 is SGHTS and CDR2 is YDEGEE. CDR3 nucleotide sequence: TGTGCCAGCAGCTTGGACCAGTACAATGAGCAGTTCTTC. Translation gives CASSLDQYNEQFF.

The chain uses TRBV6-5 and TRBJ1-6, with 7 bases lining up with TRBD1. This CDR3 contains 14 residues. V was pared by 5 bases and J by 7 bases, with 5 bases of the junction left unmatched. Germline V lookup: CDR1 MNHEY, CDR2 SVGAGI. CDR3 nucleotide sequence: TGTGCCAGCAGTAGACAGGGTAACAATTCACCCCTCCACTTT. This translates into CASSRQGNNSPLHF.

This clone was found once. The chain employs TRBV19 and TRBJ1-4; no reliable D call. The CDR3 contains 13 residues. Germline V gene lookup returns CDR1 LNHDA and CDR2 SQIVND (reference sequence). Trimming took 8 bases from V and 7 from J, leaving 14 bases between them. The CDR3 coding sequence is TGTGCCAGTGCGAGGGCTAAGAGTGAAAAACTGTTTTTT. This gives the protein CASARAKSEKLFF.

In DNA form, the CDR3 reads TGTGCCAGCAGCCAATTTGTAGCAACTAATGAAAAACTGTTTTTT. This codes for CASSQFVATNEKLFF. The gene calls are TRBV4-2 and TRBJ1-4, with D uncertain. CDR1 is LGHNA and CDR2 is YNFKEQ in the germline V gene. The V gene lost 2 bases and the J gene lost 0 bases, with 7 bases spanning the gap. This CDR3 spans 15 amino acids.

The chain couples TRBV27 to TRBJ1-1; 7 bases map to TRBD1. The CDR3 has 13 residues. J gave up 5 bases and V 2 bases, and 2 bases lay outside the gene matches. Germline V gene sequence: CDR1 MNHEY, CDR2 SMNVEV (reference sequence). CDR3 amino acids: CASSLIRGTEAFF. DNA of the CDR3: TGTGCCAGCAGTTTAATCAGGGGGACTGAAGCTTTCTTT.

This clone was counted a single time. CDR3 in DNA: TGCAGTGCTAGTTCGCGGGAGGTTTTTTTAAAGCGGACCTACGAGCAGTACTTC. It is translated as CSASSREVFLKRTYEQYF. V is TRBV20-1 and J is TRBJ2-7; 8 positions agree with TRBD2. Germline CDR1 reads DFQATT; CDR2 reads SNEGSKA (reference sequence). The J segment lost 2 bases and the V segment lost 3 bases, leaving 18 bases of the junction unmatched. The CDR3 runs to 18 residues.

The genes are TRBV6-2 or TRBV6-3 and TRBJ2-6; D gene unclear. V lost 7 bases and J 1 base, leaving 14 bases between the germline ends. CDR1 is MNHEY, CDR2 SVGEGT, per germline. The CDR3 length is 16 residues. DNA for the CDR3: TGTGCCAGCACCCCTACGTCGCTTTCTGGGGCCAACGTCCTGACTTTC. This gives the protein CASTPTSLSGANVLTF.